A single sample is the source of the 30 T cell receptor beta chains below, sequenced in a study of T cell repertoires in cytomegalovirus infection. Their recognized antigens are unknown. TCRdb passed the reads through MiXCR, listing each CDR3 protein once. The sample lists 80,000 or so distinct CDR3 sequences; 20% to 30% were seen once. Material: CD8+ T cells from cultured PBMCs, obtained from culture after CMV antigen stimulation. The receptors derive from a human donor in good health (CMV status not recorded). Some clones in this sample may be carry-over from other donors' samples.

V gene TRBV7-6 combines with J gene TRBJ2-7; no definite D call. Trimming cost V 4 bases and J 2 bases, with 12 bases left between them. The CDR3 spans 14 residues. Germline values: CDR1 SGHVS, CDR2 FNYEAQ. The CDR3 DNA reads as TGTGCCAGCAGCTCGCCTTTTAGTGCCTACGAGCAGTACTTC. Translating gives CASSSPFSAYEQYF.

The chain carries TRBV29-1 and TRBJ1-1; the D is unclear. This CDR3 region has 13 residues. V gave up 3 bases and J gave up 1 base, with 9 bases separating them. Germline assignment: CDR1 SQVTM and CDR2 ANQGSEA. CDR3 region: CSVEPSGNTEAFF. The CDR3 DNA reads as TGCAGCGTTGAGCCGTCCGGGAACACTGAAGCTTTCTTT.

This clonotype was seen only a few times. This sequence joins TRBV5-6 and TRBJ1-6, with TRBD1 matching over 8 bases. Germline CDR1 reads SGHDT; CDR2 reads YYEEEE. V shed 5 bases, J shed 7 bases, and the junction held 8 bases outside the gene matches. The CDR3 is 15 residues long. Written as DNA, the CDR3 is TGTGCCAGCAGAGGGCAGGGGGCCGGGAATTCACCCCTCCACTTT. This codes for CASRGQGAGNSPLHF.

This clonotype was counted ten times or more. The V and J genes are TRBV6-1 and TRBJ2-1, with 13 bases fitting TRBD2. CDR3 length equals 16 residues. V lost 7 bases to trimming and J lost 4 bases; unmatched junction nucleotides: 7. Germline V gene sequence: CDR1 MNHNS, CDR2 SASEGT. CDR3 nucleotides: TGTGCCAGCAAAGACGGACTAGCGGGAGTATACAATGAGCAGTTCTTC. It yields the protein CASKDGLAGVYNEQFF.

This clonotype was recorded at least ten times. The rearrangement uses TRBV20-1 and TRBJ2-7; no clear D. Germline CDR1 reads DFQATT; CDR2 reads SNEGSKA (reference sequence). The V and J ends lost 0 bases and 3 bases respectively, with 18 bases between them. This CDR3 contains 16 residues. This CDR3 is CSARDPNLSADYEQYF. DNA of the CDR3: TGCAGTGCTAGAGATCCAAATTTGTCCGCCGACTACGAGCAGTACTTC.

This clonotype was found many times. The chain recombines TRBV11-2 with TRBJ2-6; D might be TRBD1 (5 bases). The germline V and J ends were trimmed by 1 base and 9 bases, with 22 bases remaining between them. This CDR3 is 18 amino acids long. The germline gives CDR1 SGHAT, CDR2 FQNNGV. The DNA for the CDR3 is TGTGCCAGCAGCTTAGCTCCTTTCCGAGGAAGGACACTCAACGTCCTGACTTTC. It is translated as CASSLAPFRGRTLNVLTF.

The rearrangement uses TRBV4-1 and TRBJ2-7, with TRBD1 identical over 9 bases. The CDR3 contains 14 residues. The germline CDR1 and CDR2 sequences are MGHRA and YSYEKL. The V and J ends lost 4 bases and 4 bases, in that order; junction bases with no gene match: 5. The DNA of the CDR3 is TGCGCCAGCAGCCCGGGACAGGGTGAGTACGAGCAGTACTTC. Its translation is CASSPGQGEYEQYF.

This clonotype has more than one count but fewer than ten. This sequence joins TRBV15 and TRBJ1-5; D is uncertain. The CDR3 length is 15 residues. Germline CDR1 is LNHNV and CDR2 is YYDKDF (reference sequence). V was pared by 4 bases and J by 0 bases, with 10 bases between. DNA for the CDR3: TGTGCCACCAGCATAAGCTGGGATAGCAATCAGCCCCAGCATTTT. Translation gives CATSISWDSNQPQHF. The whole variable domain, remainder taken from reference TRBV15 and TRBJ1-5, is DAMVIQNPRYQVTQFGKPVTLSCSQTLNHNVMYWYQQKSSQAPKLLFHYYDKDFNNEADTPDNFQSRRPNTSFCFLDIRSPGLGDTAMYLCATSISWDSNQPQHFGDGTRLSIL.

This clonotype has a handful of counts. This chain joins TRBV29-1 and TRBJ2-2, with TRBD2 matching over 10 bases. In germline, CDR1 is SQVTM, CDR2 ANQGSEA. This CDR3 spans 17 amino acids. Trimming cost V 4 bases and J 6 bases; bases outside gene matches: 14. The CDR3 loop is CSVASTILGTSAGELFF. The CDR3 coding sequence is TGCAGCGTTGCCTCTACGATATTAGGGACTAGCGCCGGGGAGCTGTTTTTT.

This clonotype was seen only a few times. The chain combines TRBV4-3 with TRBJ2-3; TRBD2 matches 9 bases. The CDR3 is 17 residues long. With 0 bases clipped from V and 5 bases from J, the junction kept 9 bases outside the gene matches. Germline V lookup: CDR1 LGHNA, CDR2 YSLEER. In DNA, the CDR3 is TGCGCCAGCAGCCAAGAGGGTAGCGGGAGTTGGGGAGATACGCAGTATTTT. Encoded protein: CASSQEGSGSWGDTQYF.

V usage is TRBV7-9 and J usage is TRBJ2-7; D uncertain. The CDR3 consists of 11 residues. The V gene lost 6 bases and the J gene lost 3 bases, with 6 bases spanning the gap. Germline values: CDR1 SEHNR, CDR2 FQNEAQ (reference sequence). The CDR3 DNA reads TGTGCCAGCAGGGGCGGCTACGAGCAGTACTTC. As protein: CASRGGYEQYF.

CDR3 DNA sequence: TGTGCCAGCAGCTTATCGGTCAGCTACGAGCAGTACTTC. It yields the protein CASSLSVSYEQYF. The chain combines TRBV7-8 with TRBJ2-7; D call uncertain. The CDR3 consists of 13 residues. Germline CDR1 is SGHVS and CDR2 is FQNEAQ. The V and J ends lost 2 bases and 3 bases respectively, with 8 bases between them.

This clonotype turned up a few times. This chain joins TRBV28 and TRBJ1-5, with 8 positions matching TRBD1. CDR1 and CDR2 (germline): MDHEN, SYDVKM. The CDR3 extends over 15 amino acids. V lost 4 bases, J lost 5 bases, and 7 bases stayed unmatched. The CDR3 nucleotides are TGTGCCAGCAGTTCGGACAGGGCGGGAGATCAGCCCCAGCATTTT. Protein: CASSSDRAGDQPQHF.

This clonotype has ten or more counts. The chain is built from TRBV4-3 and TRBJ2-5, with D unclear. Per germline, CDR1 LGHNA and CDR2 YSLEER. Trimming took 0 bases from V and 2 from J, leaving 10 bases between them. The CDR3 spans 15 residues. CDR3: CASSQDGFAQETQYF. DNA of the CDR3: TGCGCCAGCAGCCAAGATGGGTTCGCGCAAGAGACCCAGTACTTC.

The chain links TRBV3-1 to TRBJ2-2, with TRBD2 matching 12 bases. V shed 1 base, J shed 1 base, and the junction held 7 bases outside the gene matches. The germline gives CDR1 LGHDT, CDR2 YNNKEL (reference sequence). The CDR3 loop spans 19 amino acids. CDR3 coding DNA: TGTGCCAGCAGCCAAGTGGCGACTAGCGGGAGTTGGAACACCGGGGAGCTGTTTTTT. This codes for CASSQVATSGSWNTGELFF.

CDR3: CASWGQGGNQPQHF. The CDR3 DNA follows: TGTGCCAGCTGGGGACAGGGGGGGAATCAGCCCCAGCATTTT. The chain employs TRBV27 and TRBJ1-5; 11 nucleotides align to TRBD1. The CDR3 consists of 14 residues. The junction had 4 bases not matched to a gene; V was cut back by 8 bases and J by 4 bases. Germline assignment: CDR1 MNHEY and CDR2 SMNVEV (reference sequence).

Many counts were recorded for this clonotype. The rearrangement joins TRBV7-2 to TRBJ2-7; 7 bases agree with TRBD1. CDR1 and CDR2 from the germline V gene are SGHTA and FQGNSA. This CDR3 is built from 14 residues. The ends lost 5 bases at V and 6 bases at J; junction bases unmatched: 10. The CDR3 DNA reads TGTGCCAGCAGCCCCGGCCAACAGGGGCCCGAGCAGTACTTC. Translating gives CASSPGQQGPEQYF.

This clonotype was seen ten or more times. J is TRBJ1-1 and V is TRBV6-5, with D unclear. In germline, CDR1 is MNHEY, CDR2 SVGAGI. CDR3 length: 15 residues. Trimming took off 0 bases at V and 1 base at J, with 9 bases between the two ends. The CDR3 here is CASSYSMTENTEAFF. CDR3 DNA sequence: TGTGCCAGCAGTTACTCGATGACGGAGAACACTGAAGCTTTCTTT.

There are many counts of this clonotype. The gene calls are TRBV7-3 and TRBJ2-1, with D tentatively TRBD2 (7 bases). V was pared by 0 bases and J by 7 bases, with 10 bases between. CDR3 length: 14 residues. Germline V gene data show CDR1 as SGHTA and CDR2 as FQGTGA. CDR3 region: CASSLTGGANEQFF. Here the CDR3 DNA reads TGTGCCAGCAGCTTAACGGGGGGGGCTAATGAGCAGTTCTTC. Complete variable domain (other parts from reference TRBV7-3 and TRBJ2-1): GAGVSQTPSNKVTEKGKYVELRCDPISGHTALYWYRQSLGQGPEFLIYFQGTGAADDSGLPNDRFFAVRPEGSVSTLKIQRTERGDSAVYLCASSLTGGANEQFFGPGTRLTVL.

The chain joins TRBV6-8 to TRBJ1-5; 7 bases are shared with TRBD1. The CDR3 has 15 residues. The V and J ends lost 6 bases and 1 base, in that order; junction bases with no gene match: 6. Germline CDR1 and CDR2: MNHGY and SAAAGT. The CDR3 sequence: CASSKTGRSNQPQHF. For the CDR3, the DNA is TGTGCCAGCAGCAAGACAGGGAGGAGCAATCAGCCCCAGCATTTT.

The sample holds many counts of this clonotype. The chain recombines TRBV7-9 with TRBJ2-1; a weak D match, TRBD2 (5 bases). CDR1 and CDR2 from the germline V gene are SEHNR and FQNEAQ (reference sequence). The CDR3 sequence is 13 residues long. The V end was cut by 11 bases, the J end by 5 bases, with 16 bases between. For the CDR3, the DNA is TGTGCCGAAGGAAGGCTAGCAGACAATGAGCAGTTCTTC. It yields the protein CAEGRLADNEQFF.

V is TRBV6-4 and J is TRBJ2-1, with 16 bases lining up with TRBD2. The CDR3 extends over 21 amino acids. The germline gives CDR1 MRHNA, CDR2 SNTAGT. The trim removed 1 base at V and 4 bases at J, leaving 13 bases unmatched. CDR3 coding DNA: TGTGCCAGCAGTGACTGTCTTCCGGGACTAGCGGGAGGGCCATCGTACAATGAGCAGTTCTTC. It encodes CASSDCLPGLAGGPSYNEQFF.

This clonotype was detected a few times. This chain joins TRBV11-2 and TRBJ1-2; D gene uncertain. Germline V gives CDR1 SGHAT, CDR2 FQNNGV. This CDR3 has 14 amino acids. Between the trimmed V and J ends, which lost 7 bases and 4 bases, there was a span of 16 bases. CDR3 DNA sequence: TGTGCCAGCACGCCTCCCAGCTCCCTCTATGGCTACACCTTC. This encodes CASTPPSSLYGYTF.

The chain recombines TRBV28 with TRBJ1-5; 8 positions agree with TRBD1. The CDR3 length is 16 residues. Germline CDR1 MDHEN, CDR2 SYDVKM. With 5 bases clipped from V and 5 bases from J, the junction kept 11 bases outside the gene matches. CDR3 protein: CASSPLRTGLYQPQHF. CDR3 nucleotides: TGTGCCAGCAGTCCCCTCCGGACAGGGCTATATCAGCCCCAGCATTTT.

This clonotype was detected a few times. CDR3 amino acids: CASRWAQVGHTDTQYF. CDR3 sequence (DNA): TGTGCCAGCAGATGGGCCCAGGTGGGGCACACAGATACGCAGTATTTT. V and J are TRBV6-2 or TRBV6-3 and TRBJ2-3; D possibly corresponds to TRBD1 (5 bases). Trimming cost V 6 bases and J 2 bases, with 18 bases left between them. CDR3 length: 16 amino acids. The V gene's germline CDR1 is MNHEY and CDR2 SVGEGT.

The chain is built from TRBV27 and TRBJ1-2; possible D gene TRBD1, 6 bases. CDR1 and CDR2 from the germline V gene are MNHEY and SMNVEV (reference sequence). The germline V and J ends were trimmed by 5 bases and 3 bases, with 16 bases remaining between them. This CDR3 has 15 residues. For the CDR3, the DNA is TGTGCCAGCAGTCCCCTTGGGGGGCAAGACTATGGCTACACCTTC. Translating it yields CASSPLGGQDYGYTF.

The chain links TRBV11-2 to TRBJ1-2, with TRBD1 matching 7 bases. J gave up 4 bases and V 0 bases, and 8 bases lay outside the gene matches. Per germline, CDR1 SGHAT and CDR2 FQNNGV. The CDR3 sequence is 16 residues long. DNA of the CDR3: TGTGCCAGCAGCTTAGATCCGGGGGGACAGCTCTATGGCTACACCTTC. Protein: CASSLDPGGQLYGYTF.

In its sample, this clonotype was seen many times. The chain employs TRBV7-6 and TRBJ1-4, with D tentatively TRBD1 (6 bases). V shed 5 bases and J shed 4 bases, with 17 bases lying between them. Germline assignment: CDR1 SGHVS and CDR2 FNYEAQ. The CDR3 consists of 16 residues. The CDR3: CASSPDRQKINEKLFF. CDR3 in DNA: TGTGCCAGCAGCCCGGACAGACAGAAGATTAATGAAAAACTGTTTTTT.

The CDR3 region is CASSVDSSNQPQHF. Written as DNA, the CDR3 is TGTGCCAGCAGCGTAGACAGCAGCAATCAGCCCCAGCATTTT. The V call is TRBV9, the J call TRBJ1-5; D is ambiguous. Trimming removed 0 bases at V and 1 base at J, with 5 bases between. CDR1 and CDR2 (germline): SGDLS, YYNGEE. The CDR3 sequence is 14 residues long.

This clonotype has at least ten counts. The rearrangement uses TRBV30 and TRBJ2-6; no firm D call. The V gene's germline CDR1 is GTSNPN and CDR2 SVGIG (reference sequence). The length of the CDR3 is 16 residues. V dropped 0 bases and J dropped 2 bases, with 11 bases sitting between them. CDR3 in amino acids: CAWSVNRNPGANVLTF. The DNA of the CDR3 is TGTGCCTGGAGTGTAAATCGGAACCCTGGGGCCAACGTCCTGACTTTC. Supplemented by reference TRBV30 and TRBJ2-6, the full variable domain reads SQTIHQWPATLVQPVGSPLSLECTVEGTSNPNLYWYRQAAGRGLQLLFYSVGIGQISSEVPQNLSASRPQDRQFILSSKKLLLSDSGFYLCAWSVNRNPGANVLTFGAGSRLTVL.